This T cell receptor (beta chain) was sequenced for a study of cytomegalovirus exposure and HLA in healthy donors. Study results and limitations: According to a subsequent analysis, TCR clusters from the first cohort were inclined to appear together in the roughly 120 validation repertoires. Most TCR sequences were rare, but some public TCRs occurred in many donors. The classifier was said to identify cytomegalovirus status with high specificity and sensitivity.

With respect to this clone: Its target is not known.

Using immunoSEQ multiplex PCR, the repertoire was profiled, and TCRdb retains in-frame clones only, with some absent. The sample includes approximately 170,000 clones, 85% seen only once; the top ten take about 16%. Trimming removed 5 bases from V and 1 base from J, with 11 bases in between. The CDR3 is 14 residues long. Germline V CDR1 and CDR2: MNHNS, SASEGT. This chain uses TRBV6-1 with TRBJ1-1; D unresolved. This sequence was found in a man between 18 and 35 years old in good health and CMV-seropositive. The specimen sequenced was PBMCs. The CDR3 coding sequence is TGTGCCAGCAGTTGGCAGGCCCAGAACACTGAAGCTTTCTTT. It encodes CASSWQAQNTEAFF.